This T cell receptor (beta chain) stems from a study of radiotherapy plus CTLA-4 blockade in lung cancer. On the study more broadly: Objective responses were seen in roughly 20% of patients, disease control in 25% to 35%. The study's findings and limits: TCR clones originating in tumors grew in number in blood after radiotherapy plus ipilimumab.

Some clones are missing from TCRdb's copy, which holds only in-frame ones; the method was immunoSEQ multiplex PCR. There are fewer than 65,000 clones in the sample; 84% occur only once, and around 4.8% lies in the top ten. Comment on this clone: Its antigen is unknown.

This TCR was recovered from a human donor with non-small cell lung cancer whose response to radiotherapy plus ipilimumab could not be evaluated. Sequenced here: peripheral blood, sampled from a patient treated with radiotherapy plus ipilimumab.

CDR3 region: CASSGTSGRYNEQFF. The CDR3 DNA sequence: TGCGCCAGCAGCGGGACTAGCGGGAGGTACAATGAGCAGTTCTTC. The chain couples TRBV5-1 to TRBJ2-1, with TRBD2 identical over 15 bases. CDR3 length: 15 residues. Losses at the gene ends were 4 bases for V and 4 bases for J; bases not matched to a gene: 0. CDR1 is SGHRS and CDR2 is YFSETQ in the germline V gene.